Given below is one TCR beta chain in context. The sample comes from a study of blood T cell repertoires in COVID-19. Study-wide context: Italy, Spain and the United States were the sources of the convalescent and acute COVID-19 samples. PBMCs, B-cell-depleted T cells, or T cells were the source of the cDNA or gDNA that made up the material.

Trimming left V 2 bases short and J 4 bases short, with 12 bases between. This CDR3 region has 14 residues. Looked up from germline, CDR1 is SGHTA and CDR2 is FQGNSA. Profiling relied on immunoSEQ multiplex PCR, and the TCRdb table lists in-frame clones only, not all of them. The sample includes 150,000 or so clones, 82% of them seen just once. The TCR originated in a woman in her 70s with acute or convalescent COVID-19. V and J are TRBV7-2 and TRBJ2-7; D unresolved. Material: peripheral blood. CDR3 sequence (DNA): TGTGCCAGCAGCTTATTAGCAGCCGATTACGAGCAGTACTTC. It yields the protein CASSLLAADYEQYF.